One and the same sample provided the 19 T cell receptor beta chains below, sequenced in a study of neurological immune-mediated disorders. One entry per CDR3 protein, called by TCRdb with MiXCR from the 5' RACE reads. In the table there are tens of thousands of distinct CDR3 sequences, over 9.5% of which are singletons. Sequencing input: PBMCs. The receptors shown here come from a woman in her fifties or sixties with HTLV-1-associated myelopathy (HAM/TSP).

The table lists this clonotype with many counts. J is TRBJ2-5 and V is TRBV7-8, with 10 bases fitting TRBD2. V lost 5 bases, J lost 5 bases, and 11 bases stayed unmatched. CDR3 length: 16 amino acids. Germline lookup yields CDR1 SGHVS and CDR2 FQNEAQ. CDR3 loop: CASSPPGGAGGETQYF. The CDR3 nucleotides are TGTGCCAGCAGCCCCCCGGGTGGAGCGGGAGGGGAGACCCAGTACTTC.

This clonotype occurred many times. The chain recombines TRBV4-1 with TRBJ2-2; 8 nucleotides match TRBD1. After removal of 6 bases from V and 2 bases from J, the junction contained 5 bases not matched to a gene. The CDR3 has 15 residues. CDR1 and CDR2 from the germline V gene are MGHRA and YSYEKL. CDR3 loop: CASRRGTGNTGELFF. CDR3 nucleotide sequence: TGCGCCAGCAGGAGGGGGACAGGAAACACCGGGGAGCTGTTTTTT.

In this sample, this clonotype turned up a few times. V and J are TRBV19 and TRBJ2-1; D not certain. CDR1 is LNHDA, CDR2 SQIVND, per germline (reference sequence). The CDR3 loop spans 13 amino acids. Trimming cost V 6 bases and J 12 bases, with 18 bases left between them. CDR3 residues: CASSITVSVGQFF. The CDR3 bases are TGTGCCAGTAGCATAACGGTCAGTGTAGGGCAGTTCTTC.

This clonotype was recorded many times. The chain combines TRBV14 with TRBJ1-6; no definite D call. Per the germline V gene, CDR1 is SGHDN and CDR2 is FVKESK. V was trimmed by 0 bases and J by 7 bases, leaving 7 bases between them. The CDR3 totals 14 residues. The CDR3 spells CASSQDWRNSPLHF. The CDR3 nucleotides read TGTGCCAGCAGCCAAGATTGGCGGAATTCACCCCTCCACTTT. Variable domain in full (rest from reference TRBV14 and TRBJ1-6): EAGVTQFPSHSVIEKGQTVTLRCDPISGHDNLYWYRRVMGKEIKFLLHFVKESKQDESGMPNNRFLAERTGGTYSTLKVQPAELEDSGVYFCASSQDWRNSPLHFGNGTRLTVT.

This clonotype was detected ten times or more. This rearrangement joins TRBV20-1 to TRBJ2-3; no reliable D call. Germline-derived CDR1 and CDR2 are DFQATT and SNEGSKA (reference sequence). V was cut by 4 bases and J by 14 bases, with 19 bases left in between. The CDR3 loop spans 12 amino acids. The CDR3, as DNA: TGCAGTGCTATTCGTGATGCGTACAACAGGTATTTT. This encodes CSAIRDAYNRYF.

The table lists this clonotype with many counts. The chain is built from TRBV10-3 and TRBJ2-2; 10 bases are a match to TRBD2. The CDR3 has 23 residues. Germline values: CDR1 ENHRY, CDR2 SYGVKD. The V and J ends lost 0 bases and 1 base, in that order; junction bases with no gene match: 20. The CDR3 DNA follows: TGTGCCATCAGTGAGTCCTCTCTCGACGGCATCGCTAGCGGGAGTGGGAACACCGGGGAGCTGTTTTTT. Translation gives CAISESSLDGIASGSGNTGELFF.

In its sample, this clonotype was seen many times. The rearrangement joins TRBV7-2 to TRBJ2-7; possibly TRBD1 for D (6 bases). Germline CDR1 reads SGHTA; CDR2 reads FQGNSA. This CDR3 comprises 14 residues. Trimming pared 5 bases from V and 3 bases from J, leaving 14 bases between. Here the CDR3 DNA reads TGTGCCAGCAGCAAGGGGGAAGGTAACTACGAGCAGTACTTC. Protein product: CASSKGEGNYEQYF.

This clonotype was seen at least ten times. CDR3 nucleotide sequence: TGTGCCAGCAGCACCGCCCAGGGAGGGACTGAAGCTTTCTTT. Protein sequence: CASSTAQGGTEAFF. The rearrangement joins TRBV5-6 to TRBJ1-1; D possibly corresponds to TRBD1 (5 bases). The CDR3 has 14 residues. Trimming shortened V by 4 bases and J by 5 bases, and 15 bases separated the two germline ends. Germline CDR1 is SGHDT and CDR2 is YYEEEE.

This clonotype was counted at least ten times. Here the CDR3 DNA reads TGCGCCAGCAGCTTCTCAGGGGTTGCCTACGAGCAGTACTTC. As protein: CASSFSGVAYEQYF. This chain links TRBV5-1 with TRBJ2-7; possible D gene TRBD1, 6 bases. Germline V gives CDR1 SGHRS, CDR2 YFSETQ. The CDR3 contains 14 residues. Trimming stripped 2 bases from V and 2 bases from J, with 11 bases between.

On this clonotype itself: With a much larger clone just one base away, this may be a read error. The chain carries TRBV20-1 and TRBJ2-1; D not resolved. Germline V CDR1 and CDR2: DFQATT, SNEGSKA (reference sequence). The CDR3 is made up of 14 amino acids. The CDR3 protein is CSARDLAFVDEQSF. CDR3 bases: TGCAGTGCTAGAGATCTCGCTTTCGTGGATGAGCAGTCCTTC.

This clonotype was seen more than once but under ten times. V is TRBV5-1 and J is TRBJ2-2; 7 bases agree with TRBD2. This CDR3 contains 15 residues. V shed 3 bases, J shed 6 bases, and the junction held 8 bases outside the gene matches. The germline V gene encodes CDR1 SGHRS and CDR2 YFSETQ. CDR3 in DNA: TGCGCCAGCAGCTCGTCAAGCGGGATCCCCGGGGAGCTGTTTTTT. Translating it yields CASSSSSGIPGELFF.

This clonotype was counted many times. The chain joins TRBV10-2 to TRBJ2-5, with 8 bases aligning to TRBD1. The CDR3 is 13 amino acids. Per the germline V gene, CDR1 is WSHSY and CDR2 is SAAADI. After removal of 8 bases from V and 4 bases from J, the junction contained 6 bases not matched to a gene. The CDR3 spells CASFQGAGETQYF. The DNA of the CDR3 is TGCGCCAGCTTTCAGGGGGCAGGAGAGACCCAGTACTTC.

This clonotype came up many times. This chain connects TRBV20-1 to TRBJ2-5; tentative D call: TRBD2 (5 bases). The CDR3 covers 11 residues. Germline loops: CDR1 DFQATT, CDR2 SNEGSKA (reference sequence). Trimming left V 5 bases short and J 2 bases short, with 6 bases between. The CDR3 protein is CSAREQETQYF. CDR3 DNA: TGCAGTGCTCGGGAACAAGAGACCCAGTACTTC.

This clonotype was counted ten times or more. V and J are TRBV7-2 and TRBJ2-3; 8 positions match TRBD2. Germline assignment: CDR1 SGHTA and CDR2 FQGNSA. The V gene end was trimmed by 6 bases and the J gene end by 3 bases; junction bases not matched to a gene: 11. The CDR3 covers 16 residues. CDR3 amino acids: CASRSTSGVGTDTQYF. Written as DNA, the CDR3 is TGTGCCAGCAGGTCAACTAGCGGCGTGGGGACAGATACGCAGTATTTT.

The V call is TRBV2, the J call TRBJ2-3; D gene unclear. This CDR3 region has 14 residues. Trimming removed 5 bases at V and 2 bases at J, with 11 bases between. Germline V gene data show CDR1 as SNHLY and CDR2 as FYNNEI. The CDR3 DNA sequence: TGTGCCAGCAGTAATCCCCCCCTCACAGATACGCAGTATTTT. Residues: CASSNPPLTDTQYF.

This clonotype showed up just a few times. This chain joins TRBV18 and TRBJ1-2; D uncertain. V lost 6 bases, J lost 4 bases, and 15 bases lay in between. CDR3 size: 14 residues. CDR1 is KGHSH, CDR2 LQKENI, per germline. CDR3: CASSPPSDFYGYTF. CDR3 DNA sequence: TGTGCCAGCTCCCCTCCCTCCGATTTCTATGGCTACACCTTC.

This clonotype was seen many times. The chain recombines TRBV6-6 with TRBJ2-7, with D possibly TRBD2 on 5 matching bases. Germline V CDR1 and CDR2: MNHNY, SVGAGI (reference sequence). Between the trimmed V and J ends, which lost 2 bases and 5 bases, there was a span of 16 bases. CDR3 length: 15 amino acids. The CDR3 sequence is CASSYTGKSTHEQYF. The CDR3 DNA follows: TGTGCCAGCAGTTACACCGGGAAATCCACCCACGAGCAGTACTTC.

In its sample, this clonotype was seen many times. CDR3 in amino acids: CSASRGLPYSYNEQFF. Here the CDR3 DNA reads TGCAGTGCTTCTCGTGGACTACCTTACTCCTACAATGAGCAGTTCTTC. The chain is built from TRBV20-1 and TRBJ2-1, with D maybe TRBD2 (6 bases). The CDR3 sequence is 16 residues long. Germline CDR1 DFQATT, CDR2 SNEGSKA (reference sequence). The V end lost 5 bases, the J end lost 0 bases, and 17 bases lay between the germline ends.

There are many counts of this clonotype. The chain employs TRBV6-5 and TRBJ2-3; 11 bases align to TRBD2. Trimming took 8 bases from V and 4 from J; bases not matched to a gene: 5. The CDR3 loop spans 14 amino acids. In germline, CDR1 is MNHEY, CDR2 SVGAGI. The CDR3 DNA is TGTGCCAGCGGAATACTAGCGGGAGCAGATACGCAGTATTTT. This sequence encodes CASGILAGADTQYF.